A few counts support the clone carrying this TCR beta chain. Its antigen is not known. The data stem from a study of cytomegalovirus exposure and HLA in healthy donors. CDR3 length equals 17 residues. Trimming cost V 0 bases and J 10 bases, with 19 bases left between them. Germline assignment: CDR1 ENHRY and CDR2 SYGVKD. Primers: 60 Vbeta forward and 13 Jbeta reverse. TCRdb keeps only in-frame clones here, not all; method: immunoSEQ multiplex PCR. The data show tens of thousands of clones, around 70% seen once. Study-wide points: Researchers reported from a later analysis that most CMV-associated TCR beta chains appeared HLA-restricted. Investigators reported 164 TCR beta chains as tied to cytomegalovirus.

The sequencing sample was made of PBMCs. This chain links TRBV10-3 with TRBJ1-6; D might be TRBD1 (5 bases). The sequence came from a male donor in good health and CMV-seropositive. CDR3 residues: CAISESGTYSPGSPLHF. As DNA, the CDR3 is TGTGCCATCAGTGAGTCGGGGACTTACTCGCCGGGGTCACCCCTCCACTTT.